One sample yielded the 32 T cell receptor beta chains listed below, sequenced in a study of blood T cells in healthy people across ages. Primed by a sample-barcoded 5' primer and a J-beta primer mix, a second PCR proceeded for about 6 to 11 cycles. TCRdb ran MiXCR on the 5' RACE reads and lists one entry per CDR3 protein. The repertoire consists of about 650,000 distinct CDR3 sequences, with roughly 30% occurring once and the leading ten covering 15%. The sequenced material came from blood. All receptors derive from a woman over 75 in good health.

On this clonotype: A much larger clone sits a single nucleotide away, making a read error possible. The chain joins TRBV24-1 to TRBJ2-3; possibly TRBD2 for D (6 bases). The CDR3 contains 15 residues. CDR1 and CDR2 from the germline V gene are KGHDR and SFDVKD. The V gene lost 12 bases and the J gene lost 2 bases, with 20 bases spanning the gap. CDR3 loop: CACHSRDCHTDTQYF. The CDR3 nucleotides read TGTGCCTGTCACTCCCGGGACTGCCACACAGATACGCAGTATTTT.

Concerning this clonotype: A much larger clone differs by one base, so this may be a read error. This chain uses TRBV3-1 with TRBJ2-5; D is possibly TRBD1 (5 bases). The CDR3 sequence is 14 residues long. CDR1 and CDR2 from the germline V gene are LGHDT and YNNKEL (reference sequence). The CDR3 loop reads CVSSPIRQTPTQYF. In DNA, the CDR3 is TGTGTCAGCAGCCCCATCCGACAGACCCCTACCCAGTACTTC.

The rearrangement links TRBV5-1 to TRBJ2-3; perhaps TRBD1 as D (6 bases). V was shortened by 3 bases and J by 4 bases, with 12 bases between the two germline ends. The CDR3 consists of 14 residues. The germline CDR1 and CDR2 sequences are SGHRS and YFSETQ. The CDR3 sequence is CASSSQGVPDTQYF. The CDR3 DNA reads TGCGCCAGCAGCTCACAGGGTGTGCCAGATACGCAGTATTTT.

The table lists this clonotype with many counts. The chain couples TRBV5-1 to TRBJ2-1, with 11 bases identical to TRBD2. Losses at the gene ends were 4 bases for V and 4 bases for J; bases not matched to a gene: 4. From germline, CDR1 is SGHRS and CDR2 YFSETQ. This CDR3 spans 15 amino acids. CDR3: CASSEGLAGYNEQFF. DNA for the CDR3: TGCGCCAGCAGCGAAGGACTAGCGGGTTACAATGAGCAGTTCTTC.

This clonotype was detected ten times or more. The J gene is TRBJ2-1, the V gene TRBV3-1; 12 bases are shared with TRBD1. The V segment lost 6 bases and the J segment 7 bases; nucleotides outside the gene matches: 10. CDR1 is LGHDT, CDR2 YNNKEL, per germline (reference sequence). The length of the CDR3 is 16 residues. CDR3 protein: CASRQTGTGGGNEQFF. As DNA, the CDR3 is TGTGCCAGCAGACAGACCGGGACAGGGGGCGGAAATGAGCAGTTCTTC.

This clonotype was observed a handful of times. This may be a read error, as it is one base from a much larger clone. This chain connects TRBV12-3 or TRBV12-4 to TRBJ2-3; 10 nucleotides agree with TRBD2. The V and J ends lost 2 bases and 4 bases, in that order; junction bases with no gene match: 3. The CDR3 totals 15 residues. Here the CDR3 DNA reads TGTGCCAGCAGTTTAAGGCTAGCGGGGGCAGATACGCAGTATTTT. Amino acid sequence: CASSLRLAGADTQYF.

This chain joins TRBV5-6 and TRBJ2-1, with a weak D call TRBD2 (7 bases). Germline V gene data show CDR1 as SGHDT and CDR2 as YYEEEE. Trimming took off 7 bases at V and 9 bases at J, with 20 bases between the two ends. The CDR3 runs to 14 residues. The CDR3, as DNA: TGTGCCAGCCATGGGCGGGGGCTCCGGGGTGAGCAGTTCTTC. Residues: CASHGRGLRGEQFF. Full variable domain (rest looked up from reference TRBV5-6 and TRBJ2-1): DAGVTQSPTHLIKTRGQQVTLRCSPKSGHDTVSWYQQALGQGPQFIFQYYEEEERQRGNFPDRFSGHQFPNYSSELNVNALLLGDSALYLCASHGRGLRGEQFFGPGTRLTVL.

This clonotype was detected only a few times. The chain has TRBV20-1 and TRBJ1-6, with D unclear. The CDR3 loop spans 17 amino acids. The V end was cut by 2 bases, the J end by 0 bases, with 14 bases between. Germline lookup yields CDR1 DFQATT and CDR2 SNEGSKA (reference sequence). Here the CDR3 DNA reads TGCAGTGCTAGACCACTCCCGGCGAGCTCCTATAATTCACCCCTCCACTTT. Its translation is CSARPLPASSYNSPLHF.

About this clonotype itself: Just one base apart from a much larger clone, this may be a read error. The conserved closing phenylalanine or tryptophan is absent in this CDR3, likely reflecting a read error. The chain employs TRBV5-6 and TRBJ2-3, with D unresolved. Germline V lookup: CDR1 SGHDT, CDR2 YYEEEE. CDR3 length: 14 amino acids. The CDR3 region has the DNA TGTGCCAGCAGTTTGGTTTTGGGCCCAGATACGCAGTATTGT. Translated: CASSLVLGPDTQYC.

The chain is built from TRBV3-1 and TRBJ1-1; D may be TRBD1 (5 bases). Germline V gene data show CDR1 as LGHDT and CDR2 as YNNKEL (reference sequence). CDR3 length: 15 amino acids. V lost 1 base to trimming and J lost 3 bases, with 12 bases between them. CDR3: CASSQGWGSDTEAFF. In DNA form, the CDR3 reads TGTGCCAGCAGCCAAGGTTGGGGCAGTGACACTGAAGCTTTCTTT.

This clonotype has a count of ten or more. The J gene is TRBJ2-1, the V gene TRBV6-5; the D gene is possibly TRBD1 (5 bases). V was trimmed by 2 bases and J by 12 bases, leaving 8 bases between them. There are 11 residues in the CDR3. Germline CDR1 reads MNHEY; CDR2 reads SVGAGI. The CDR3 bases are TGTGCCAGCAGTTACGGGGCGAGGCAGTTCTTC. This encodes CASSYGARQFF.

This clonotype was detected ten times or more. The chain carries TRBV29-1 and TRBJ2-1, with 12 bases lining up with TRBD1. Per germline, CDR1 SQVTM and CDR2 ANQGSEA. J was trimmed by 6 bases and V by 7 bases; bases with no gene match: 10. The CDR3 totals 15 residues. CDR3 nucleotides: TGCAGCGCCCACCGAGGGACAGGGGGCCGCAATGAGCAGTTCTTC. Its translation is CSAHRGTGGRNEQFF.

The sample holds many counts of this clonotype. The V call is TRBV12-3 or TRBV12-4, the J call TRBJ1-4; 7 positions agree with TRBD1. The CDR3 is 14 amino acids. V lost 8 bases, J lost 4 bases, and 7 bases stayed unmatched. In nucleotides, the CDR3 is TGTGCCAGCTTAGGGGCAGGGGGTAATGAAAAACTGTTTTTT. Translated: CASLGAGGNEKLFF.

As to this clonotype: A much larger clonotype is one base distant, so this may be a read error. This sequence joins TRBV5-1 and TRBJ1-4; possible D gene TRBD1, 5 bases. There are 14 residues in the CDR3. CDR1 is SGHRS and CDR2 is YFSETQ in the germline V gene. This CDR3 is CVSSRGGPDEKLFF. The CDR3 nucleotides are TGCGTCAGCAGTCGGGGGGGACCGGACGAAAAACTGTTTTTT.

The chain joins TRBV20-1 to TRBJ2-1, with 9 bases matching TRBD1. V lost 7 bases to trimming and J lost 10 bases; unmatched junction nucleotides: 11. The CDR3 covers 13 residues. CDR1 and CDR2 (germline): DFQATT, SNEGSKA (reference sequence). The DNA for the CDR3 is TGCAGTGTCGCCCTACAGGGGGCGGGAGAGCAGTTCTTC. It translates to CSVALQGAGEQFF.

This clonotype was observed many times. CDR3 residues: CASSQDLRHSGANVLTF. The CDR3 DNA reads as TGTGCCAGCAGCCAAGATCTTCGCCACTCTGGGGCCAACGTCCTGACTTTC. The chain employs TRBV3-1 and TRBJ2-6; unclear D gene. Trimming cost V 0 bases and J 0 bases, with 9 bases left between them. There are 17 residues in the CDR3. Germline CDR1 is LGHDT and CDR2 is YNNKEL (reference sequence).

V gene TRBV9 combines with J gene TRBJ2-1; 11 bases match TRBD2. Germline V gene lookup returns CDR1 SGDLS and CDR2 YYNGEE. V was clipped by 6 bases and J by 11 bases; unmatched bases: 10. The CDR3 loop spans 14 amino acids. The DNA of the CDR3 is TGTGCCAGCACCGGTGGACTAGCGGGTGGTAAGCAGTTCTTC. Translating it yields CASTGGLAGGKQFF. Supplemented by reference TRBV9 and TRBJ2-1, the full variable domain reads DSGVTQTPKHLITATGQRVTLRCSPRSGDLSVYWYQQSLDQGLQFLIQYYNGEERAKGNILERFSAQQFPDLHSELNLSSLELGDSALYFCASTGGLAGGKQFFGPGTRLTVL.

Of note for this clonotype: A much larger clone differs by one base, so this may be a read error. V is TRBV5-1 and J is TRBJ2-1, with 7 bases identical to TRBD2. Germline lookup yields CDR1 SGHRS and CDR2 YFSETQ. This CDR3 comprises 15 residues. The ends lost 5 bases at V and 5 bases at J; junction bases unmatched: 10. The CDR3, as DNA: TGCGCCAGCAGGTTACGAGCGGGGATAGACAATGAGCAGTTCTTC. This sequence encodes CASRLRAGIDNEQFF.

The rearrangement uses TRBV20-1 and TRBJ1-1; TRBD1 aligns across 8 bases. Germline CDR1 is DFQATT and CDR2 is SNEGSKA (reference sequence). The CDR3 length is 13 residues. The CDR3 nucleotides read TGCAGGGGGACGGGACAGGTGAACACTGAAGCTTTCTTT. Amino acids: CRGTGQVNTEAFF.

This clonotype was recorded a few times. This sequence joins TRBV30 and TRBJ1-5, with a weak D call TRBD1 (6 bases). V lost 2 bases, J lost 1 base, and 18 bases lay in between. Germline V gene data show CDR1 as GTSNPN and CDR2 as SVGIG (reference sequence). This CDR3 region has 17 residues. In DNA form, the CDR3 reads TGTGCCTGGAGTTCTAAAAGTAGGGGGATAAGCAATCAGCCCCAGCATTTT. It is translated as CAWSSKSRGISNQPQHF.

A remark on this clonotype: This may arise from a read error, as a much more abundant clone is one base away. CDR3 in DNA: TGTGTCAGCAGCTTAGCGGTGAATCAGCCCCAGCATTTT. It translates to CVSSLAVNQPQHF. The rearrangement links TRBV7-6 to TRBJ1-5, with D unresolved. The CDR3 sequence is 13 residues long. CDR1 is SGHVS and CDR2 is FNYEAQ in the germline V gene. Filled out from reference TRBV7-6 and TRBJ1-5, the complete variable domain reads GAGVSQSPRYKVTKRGQDVALRCDPISGHVSLYWYRQALGQGPEFLTYFNYEAQQDKSGLPNDRFSAERPEGSISTLTIQRTEQRDSAMYRCVSSLAVNQPQHFGDGTRLSIL.

At least ten counts were recorded for this clonotype. The chain is built from TRBV20-1 and TRBJ1-4, with D possibly matching TRBD1 (6 bases). Germline V gene sequence: CDR1 DFQATT, CDR2 SNEGSKA (reference sequence). V dropped 6 bases and J dropped 6 bases, with 17 bases sitting between them. The CDR3 spans 14 residues. CDR3 sequence (DNA): TGCAGTGCGCAACCGGGTCCAGGGGATGAAAAACTGTTTTTT. It yields the protein CSAQPGPGDEKLFF.

The rearrangement joins TRBV7-2 to TRBJ2-7, with D possibly matching TRBD1 (6 bases). The CDR3 totals 15 residues. Germline-derived CDR1 and CDR2 are SGHTA and FQGNSA. Trimming stripped 3 bases from V and 3 bases from J, with 15 bases between. In DNA, the CDR3 is TGTGCCAGCAGCTTTAGACAGGACTTTTTCTACGAGCAGTACTTC. It translates to CASSFRQDFFYEQYF.

This clonotype was found many times. CDR3 loop: CSASVPGLGEQYF. The CDR3 DNA reads as TGCAGTGCTAGCGTGCCAGGATTAGGGGAGCAGTACTTC. The chain has TRBV20-1 and TRBJ2-7, with D unresolved. CDR3 length: 13 amino acids. Germline CDR1 is DFQATT and CDR2 is SNEGSKA (reference sequence). Trimming shortened V by 3 bases and J by 7 bases, and 16 bases separated the two germline ends.

In this sample, this clonotype turned up once. A much larger clone differs by one base, so this may be a read error. The chain is built from TRBV4-3 and TRBJ1-1; the D is unclear. Trimming removed 0 bases from V and 1 base from J, with 9 bases in between. The CDR3 runs 15 residues. Germline V gene sequence: CDR1 LGHNA, CDR2 YSLEER. As DNA, the CDR3 is TGCGCCAGCAGCCAAGATGGAAGTTGGAACACTGAAGCTTTCTTT. Protein sequence: CASSQDGSWNTEAFF.

This clonotype was seen once. CDR3 region: CASSLRRAGETQYF. The CDR3 DNA is TGTGCCAGCAGCTTACGGCGGGCTGGGGAGACCCAGTACTTC. The rearrangement links TRBV7-2 to TRBJ2-5, with D possibly TRBD2 on 5 matching bases. This CDR3 is built from 14 residues. CDR1 SGHTA and CDR2 FQGNSA come from the germline V gene. The V gene lost 2 bases and the J gene lost 5 bases, with 12 bases spanning the gap. Drawing the rest from reference TRBV7-2 and TRBJ2-5, the complete variable domain is GAGVSQSPSNKVTEKGKDVELRCDPISGHTALYWYRQSLGQGLEFLIYFQGNSAPDKSGLPSDRFSAERTGGSVSTLTIQRTQQEDSAVYLCASSLRRAGETQYFGPGTRLLVL.

This clonotype was seen at least ten times. This chain connects TRBV5-6 to TRBJ2-7; 8 nucleotides match TRBD1. Per the germline V gene, CDR1 is SGHDT and CDR2 is YYEEEE. The V gene end was trimmed by 4 bases and the J gene end by 5 bases; junction bases not matched to a gene: 17. CDR3 length: 17 amino acids. CDR3 DNA: TGTGCCAGCAGCAGAGACAGGGGTCTCATTGTCGGCAACGAGCAGTACTTC. Amino acid sequence: CASSRDRGLIVGNEQYF. The full variable domain, with the rest looked up from reference TRBV5-6 and TRBJ2-7, is DAGVTQSPTHLIKTRGQQVTLRCSPKSGHDTVSWYQQALGQGPQFIFQYYEEEERQRGNFPDRFSGHQFPNYSSELNVNALLLGDSALYLCASSRDRGLIVGNEQYFGPGTRLTVT.

This clonotype has a count of ten or more. This sequence joins TRBV5-1 and TRBJ2-7; D possibly corresponds to TRBD1 (7 bases). This CDR3 is built from 12 residues. Per germline, CDR1 SGHRS and CDR2 YFSETQ. V was clipped by 4 bases and J by 7 bases, with 12 bases between them. CDR3 sequence reads: CASSQTGREQYF. The CDR3 DNA is TGCGCCAGCAGCCAGACAGGGAGGGAGCAGTACTTC.

To note about this clonotype: A single base separates this from a much larger clone, so it may be a read error. The chain combines TRBV20-1 with TRBJ1-2; D possibly corresponds to TRBD1 (5 bases). Germline CDR1 is DFQATT and CDR2 is SNEGSKA (reference sequence). CDR3 size: 12 residues. Here the CDR3 reads CRAWRGDYGYTF. CDR3 nucleotide sequence: TGCAGGGCTTGGCGGGGGGACTATGGCTACACCTTC.

This clonotype was seen only a few times. A read error may explain this, as a much larger clone is one base away. V and J are TRBV28 and TRBJ1-1; D gene uncertain. Germline V gives CDR1 MDHEN, CDR2 SYDVKM. The V gene lost 6 bases and the J gene lost 0 bases, with 11 bases spanning the gap. The CDR3 totals 14 residues. CDR3 sequence (DNA): TGTGCCAGCAGGTTGGCTGACATGAACACTGAAGCTTTCTTT. Amino acid sequence: CASRLADMNTEAFF.

This clonotype showed up many times. The V gene is TRBV25-1, the J gene TRBJ1-1, with TRBD1 as a possible D gene (6 bases). The CDR3 is 16 amino acids. Germline V gives CDR1 MGHDK, CDR2 SYGVNS. Trimming left V 1 base short and J 0 bases short, with 12 bases between. In DNA form, the CDR3 reads TGTGCCAGCAGTGAATCGACAGGAGGATTGAACACTGAAGCTTTCTTT. It specifies CASSESTGGLNTEAFF.

This clonotype was observed at least ten times. This chain uses TRBV5-1 with TRBJ2-3; tentatively, D is TRBD1 (5 bases). The CDR3 has 14 residues. Germline V gene lookup returns CDR1 SGHRS and CDR2 YFSETQ. V gave up 3 bases and J gave up 4 bases, with 12 bases separating them. CDR3 residues: CASSSSQGPDTQYF. The CDR3 coding sequence is TGCGCCAGCAGCTCATCTCAGGGCCCAGATACGCAGTATTTT.